These 24 T cell receptor beta chains originate from one sample sequenced in a study of T cell responses to AZD1222 COVID-19 vaccine. Repertoires were generated with immunoSEQ multiplex PCR, while TCRdb's copy carries only in-frame clones and drops some. The sample consists of more than 140,000 clones, around 89% of them appearing once. The sequencing used peripheral blood, collected on day 0 of AZD1222 vaccination. The receptors here all came from an adult in good health.

The chain employs TRBV7-3 and TRBJ2-7; D tentatively reads TRBD1 or TRBD2 (6 bases each). V lost 5 bases and J lost 2, with 10 bases in between. The germline gives CDR1 SGHTA, CDR2 FQGTGA. This CDR3 has 13 amino acids. CDR3: CASSRGPPYEQYF. The CDR3 DNA reads TGTGCCAGCAGCCGGGGGCCCCCCTACGAGCAGTACTTC.

This sequence joins TRBV6-5 and TRBJ1-2, with D possibly being TRBD1 (6 bases). This CDR3 spans 13 amino acids. The germline gives CDR1 MNHEY, CDR2 SVGAGI. Trimming pared 6 bases from V and 4 bases from J, leaving 12 bases between. The CDR3 DNA reads as TGTGCCAGCAGGGCGACAGGACTCTATGGCTACACCTTC. This translates into CASRATGLYGYTF.

The table lists this clone with a count of one. The gene calls are TRBV29-1 and TRBJ2-3, with TRBD2 matching 7 bases. The trim removed 1 base at V and 2 bases at J, leaving 3 bases unmatched. Germline assignment: CDR1 SQVTM and CDR2 ANQGSEA. The CDR3 extends over 14 amino acids. CDR3 nucleotides: TGCAGCGTTGAAGTGGGGGGGATCACAGATACGCAGTATTTT. Its protein is CSVEVGGITDTQYF.

The chain carries TRBV15 and TRBJ2-1, with 8 positions matching TRBD2. This CDR3 has 12 residues. Unmatched junction bases numbered 2, after V lost 4 bases and J lost 9 bases. Germline CDR1 reads LNHNV; CDR2 reads YYDKDF (reference sequence). The CDR3 is CATSTAGGEQFF. Written as DNA, the CDR3 is TGTGCCACCAGCACCGCGGGAGGTGAGCAGTTCTTC.

The chain carries TRBV28 and TRBJ1-4, with D perhaps TRBD1 (5 bases). CDR3 length: 13 amino acids. CDR1 is MDHEN and CDR2 is SYDVKM in the germline V gene. The V gene lost 9 bases and the J gene lost 6 bases, with 14 bases spanning the gap. The CDR3: CASSEGLDEKLFF. The CDR3 DNA reads TGTGCCAGTTCGGAGGGGCTGGATGAAAAACTGTTTTTT. Drawing the rest from reference TRBV28 and TRBJ1-4, the complete variable domain is DVKVTQSSRYLVKRTGEKVFLECVQDMDHENMFWYRQDPGLGLRLIYFSYDVKMKEKGDIPEGYSVSREKKERFSLILESASTNQTSMYLCASSEGLDEKLFFGSGTQLSVL.

This clone was observed a few times. Within the sample, other DNA sequences also encode this same CDR3. The rearrangement uses TRBV2 and TRBJ1-5; possible D gene TRBD1, 6 bases. V lost 6 bases to trimming and J lost 3 bases, with 9 bases between them. CDR1 and CDR2 (germline): SNHLY, FYNNEI. CDR3 length: 13 residues. For the CDR3, the DNA is TGTGCCAGCAGCGGACAGCCCAATCAGCCCCAGCATTTT. Protein sequence: CASSGQPNQPQHF.

The rearrangement links TRBV11-3 to TRBJ2-1; D may be TRBD2 (6 bases). The CDR3 has 14 residues. Germline CDR1 SGHNT, CDR2 YENEEA. V lost 5 bases and J 10 bases, leaving 18 bases between the germline ends. The CDR3 DNA is TGTGCCAGCAGCCCCCGGACTACCTTAAGAGAGCAGTTCTTC. It translates to CASSPRTTLREQFF.

For the CDR3, the DNA is TGTGCCAGCAGTTATCTTCCCAGCGGGGACCAAGAGACCCAGTACTTC. It translates to CASSYLPSGDQETQYF. The rearrangement links TRBV6-5 to TRBJ2-5; TRBD2 agrees at 7 bases. The ends lost 3 bases at V and 0 bases at J; junction bases unmatched: 7. The CDR3 is 16 residues long. Germline V CDR1 and CDR2: MNHEY, SVGAGI.

The chain couples TRBV6-2 or TRBV6-3 to TRBJ1-1; perhaps TRBD1 as D (5 bases). The length of the CDR3 is 15 residues. V was shortened by 5 bases and J by 4 bases, with 17 bases between the two germline ends. Germline loops: CDR1 MNHEY, CDR2 SVGEGT. Here the CDR3 reads CASSGREGTVTEAFF. The CDR3 nucleotides read TGTGCCAGCAGTGGCCGTGAGGGGACGGTCACTGAAGCTTTCTTT.

The rearrangement uses TRBV11-2 and TRBJ2-7, with D possibly matching TRBD2 (6 bases). CDR3 size: 16 residues. The germline gives CDR1 SGHAT, CDR2 FQNNGV. V lost 1 base to trimming and J lost 3 bases, with 16 bases between them. CDR3 loop: CASSLGGTANLYEQYF. The DNA of the CDR3 is TGTGCCAGCAGCTTAGGCGGGACTGCTAATCTCTACGAGCAGTACTTC.

CDR3 DNA sequence: TGTGCCAGCAGCTTAGCGCTTCGAGACACCGGGGAGCTGTTTTTT. It specifies CASSLALRDTGELFF. The chain is built from TRBV7-9 and TRBJ2-2; D gene unclear. Between the trimmed V and J ends, which lost 0 bases and 3 bases, there was a span of 8 bases. The CDR3 sequence is 15 residues long. CDR1 SEHNR and CDR2 FQNEAQ come from the germline V gene (reference sequence). Combining the CDR3 with reference TRBV7-9 and TRBJ2-2 gives the whole variable domain DTGVSQNPRHKITKRGQNVTFRCDPISEHNRLYWYRQTLGQGPEFLTYFQNEAQLEKSRLLSDRFSAERPKGSFSTLEIQRTEQGDSAMYLCASSLALRDTGELFFGEGSRLTVL.

The rearrangement joins TRBV6-9 to TRBJ1-3; a possible D gene is TRBD1 (5 bases). The CDR3 contains 17 residues. Trimming took off 4 bases at V and 4 bases at J, with 20 bases between the two ends. CDR1 MNHGY and CDR2 SVAAGI come from the germline V gene. The CDR3 sequence: CASSFPRGFSKGNTIYF. The CDR3 DNA sequence: TGTGCCAGCAGTTTTCCAAGGGGCTTCTCGAAAGGAAACACCATATATTTT.

This chain uses TRBV10-3 with TRBJ2-2; D possibly matches TRBD1 or TRBD2 (5 bases each). Germline V gives CDR1 ENHRY, CDR2 SYGVKD. This CDR3 spans 13 amino acids. Deletions cut 6 bases from V and 2 bases from J, with 7 bases between. CDR3 coding DNA: TGTGCCATCAGGGGGGAAAACACCGGGGAGCTGTTTTTT. Residues: CAIRGENTGELFF.

This clone was detected once. The chain combines TRBV27 with TRBJ1-6; no firm D call. The CDR3 has 13 amino acids. Trimming took 2 bases from V and 7 from J, leaving 6 bases between them. The germline gives CDR1 MNHEY, CDR2 SMNVEV (reference sequence). Written as DNA, the CDR3 is TGTGCCAGCAGTTTAAAAGAGAATTCACCCCTCCACTTT. Encoded protein: CASSLKENSPLHF.

This chain links TRBV7-3 with TRBJ2-2, with no clear D. Trimming took 2 bases from V and 3 from J, leaving 13 bases between them. CDR1 and CDR2 from the germline V gene are SGHTA and FQGTGA. This CDR3 comprises 16 residues. The CDR3 spells CASSLYGGVHTGELFF. The CDR3 bases are TGTGCCAGCAGCTTATATGGTGGAGTACACACCGGGGAGCTGTTTTTT.

The rearrangement links TRBV24-1 to TRBJ1-5, with D tentatively TRBD1 (5 bases). The CDR3 extends over 14 amino acids. V shed 7 bases and J shed 6 bases, with 15 bases lying between them. The germline V gene has CDR1 KGHDR and CDR2 SFDVKD. CDR3 nucleotides: TGTGCCACCAGCTCCTCCAGGGTAACTCAGCCCCAGCATTTT. Encoded protein: CATSSSRVTQPQHF.

The rearrangement uses TRBV29-1 and TRBJ1-1; 9 bases line up with TRBD1. Germline V lookup: CDR1 SQVTM, CDR2 ANQGSEA. The junction had 10 bases not matched to a gene; V was cut back by 4 bases and J by 4 bases. CDR3 length equals 15 residues. The CDR3 DNA reads as TGCAGCGTTGTCAAAATAGACAGGGGGACCACTGAAGCTTTCTTT. Its translation: CSVVKIDRGTTEAFF.

A few counts support this clone. V and J are TRBV5-6 and TRBJ1-3, with 7 bases lining up with TRBD1. The CDR3 length is 15 residues. Germline V gene data show CDR1 as SGHDT and CDR2 as YYEEEE. The V and J ends lost 0 bases and 4 bases, in that order; junction bases with no gene match: 4. In DNA, the CDR3 is TGTGCCAGCAGCTTGGCCGGGACAGCCGGAAACACCATATATTTT. Translated: CASSLAGTAGNTIYF.

The chain combines TRBV29-1 with TRBJ2-1; a weak D match, TRBD2 (6 bases). Looked up from germline, CDR1 is SQVTM and CDR2 is ANQGSEA. With 5 bases removed from V and 6 bases from J, the gap between germline ends came to 14 bases. CDR3 length: 13 residues. As DNA, the CDR3 is TGCAGCGTTTTTAGCGGAGCCCCCAATGAGCAGTTCTTC. It specifies CSVFSGAPNEQFF.

This clone occurred a few times. The chain has TRBV19 and TRBJ2-7; D perhaps matches TRBD2 (6 bases). Germline CDR1 and CDR2: LNHDA and SQIVND (reference sequence). Trimming stripped 3 bases from V and 6 bases from J, with 9 bases between. The CDR3 is 12 residues long. CDR3 in DNA: TGTGCCAGTAGTATGACTAGAGGCGAGCAGTACTTC. It specifies CASSMTRGEQYF.

Details on this clone: The DNA is left out, because the CDR3 cannot be placed on it with certainty; the CDR3 is given as TCRdb lists it. The CDR3 protein is CSVSLDSNQPQHF. This chain uses TRBV29-1 with TRBJ1-5; TRBD1 is the table's D call and was not checked against the DNA. Including both end residues, the CDR3 is 13 amino acids long. Germline V gene sequence: CDR1 SQVTM, CDR2 ANQGSEA.

CDR3 nucleotide sequence: TGCAGCGTTCAAGTCACAGGGTTTAGCAATCAGCCCCAGCATTTT. Protein: CSVQVTGFSNQPQHF. This sequence joins TRBV29-1 and TRBJ1-5; weak D call: TRBD1 (6 bases). The CDR3 is made up of 15 amino acids. Deletions cut 5 bases from V and 0 bases from J, with 14 bases between. Germline loops: CDR1 SQVTM, CDR2 ANQGSEA.

This clone was seen just once. The CDR3 protein is CASSRGTGRSFNEKLFF. The CDR3 DNA sequence: TGTGCCAGCAGTCGGGGGACTGGACGTAGTTTTAATGAAAAACTGTTTTTT. The chain employs TRBV6-6 and TRBJ1-4, with a possible D match to TRBD1 (5 bases). This CDR3 region has 17 residues. V was trimmed by 5 bases and J by 4 bases, leaving 20 bases between them. Germline V lookup: CDR1 MNHNY, CDR2 SVGAGI (reference sequence).

There are a few counts of this clone. The chain carries TRBV5-1 and TRBJ2-6; D not resolved. V dropped 5 bases and J dropped 1 base, with 7 bases sitting between them. Germline V lookup: CDR1 SGHRS, CDR2 YFSETQ. CDR3 size: 14 residues. The CDR3 nucleotides are TGCGCCAGCAGTTTCGGGTCTGGGGCCAACGTCCTGACTTTC. This codes for CASSFGSGANVLTF.